These 24 T cell receptor beta chains were sequenced from one sample in a study of cytomegalovirus exposure and HLA in healthy donors. Method: immunoSEQ multiplex PCR; TCRdb's copy keeps in-frame clones and lacks some. This table holds tens of thousands of clones, about 93% found once. Material for sequencing was PBMCs. The receptors were sampled from a man aged 18 to 29 in good health and CMV-seronegative.

This chain links TRBV19 with TRBJ2-3; tentative D call: TRBD2 (6 bases). Trimming removed 4 bases from V and 2 bases from J, with 10 bases in between. The germline V gene encodes CDR1 LNHDA and CDR2 SQIVND (reference sequence). There are 14 residues in the CDR3. The CDR3 region has the DNA TGTGCCAGTAGTACCCGGGACTTCACAGATACGCAGTATTTT. This codes for CASSTRDFTDTQYF.

V gene TRBV13 combines with J gene TRBJ2-7; TRBD1 matches at 11 bases. The CDR3 runs to 16 residues. The germline gives CDR1 PRHDT, CDR2 FYEKMQ (reference sequence). V dropped 7 bases and J dropped 2; count of bases not matched to a gene: 10. The CDR3 here is CASTTHSGQGAYEQYF. The CDR3 DNA sequence: TGTGCCAGCACTACTCATTCGGGACAGGGGGCCTACGAGCAGTACTTC.

V is TRBV5-1 and J is TRBJ1-1; 8 nucleotides match TRBD1. Trimming cost V 0 bases and J 3 bases; bases outside gene matches: 4. CDR1 and CDR2 (germline): SGHRS, YFSETQ. The CDR3 consists of 15 residues. The CDR3 bases are TGCGCCAGCAGCTTGGGCAACAGGGGGTACACTGAAGCTTTCTTT. This codes for CASSLGNRGYTEAFF.

The chain links TRBV7-8 to TRBJ1-2; D is unclear. V was pared by 2 bases and J by 2 bases, with 6 bases between. The CDR3 contains 13 residues. Germline CDR1 is SGHVS and CDR2 is FQNEAQ. CDR3 nucleotides: TGTGCCAGCAGCTTAACAGAAAACTATGGCTACACCTTC. Residues: CASSLTENYGYTF.

The J gene is TRBJ2-7, the V gene TRBV30; D possibly corresponds to TRBD2 (5 bases). With 4 bases removed from V and 6 bases from J, the gap between germline ends came to 16 bases. CDR1 GTSNPN and CDR2 SVGIG come from the germline V gene (reference sequence). The CDR3 contains 13 residues. This CDR3 reads CAWNRVGLSEQYF. In DNA form, the CDR3 reads TGTGCCTGGAACCGGGTCGGACTTTCCGAGCAGTACTTC.

The chain joins TRBV19 to TRBJ2-6; a weak D match, TRBD1 (6 bases). The CDR3 spans 18 residues. The germline V gene encodes CDR1 LNHDA and CDR2 SQIVND (reference sequence). V dropped 0 bases and J dropped 4 bases, with 16 bases sitting between them. CDR3: CASSIEGARLRGANVLTF. The CDR3 DNA reads TGTGCCAGTAGTATAGAGGGGGCACGGCTGAGGGGGGCCAACGTCCTGACTTTC.

The chain uses TRBV5-1 and TRBJ1-4; possible D gene TRBD1, 6 bases. V dropped 4 bases and J dropped 8 bases, with 15 bases sitting between them. CDR3 size: 14 residues. Germline V gene lookup returns CDR1 SGHRS and CDR2 YFSETQ. In DNA, the CDR3 is TGCGCCAGCAGCCGAGCGGGGGCTCGGGAAAAACTGTTTTTT. This gives the protein CASSRAGAREKLFF.

This clone was found a few times. The J gene is TRBJ2-1, the V gene TRBV29-1; 9 nucleotides match TRBD2. V dropped 4 bases and J dropped 0; count of bases not matched to a gene: 1. This CDR3 spans 14 amino acids. The germline V gene encodes CDR1 SQVTM and CDR2 ANQGSEA. As DNA, the CDR3 is TGCAGCGTTGGCGGGGGGGCCTCCTACAATGAGCAGTTCTTC. Its translation: CSVGGGASYNEQFF.

The chain has TRBV18 and TRBJ1-1; D possibly corresponds to TRBD1 (6 bases). This CDR3 spans 14 amino acids. V shed 3 bases and J shed 3 bases, with 11 bases lying between them. Germline-derived CDR1 and CDR2 are KGHSH and LQKENI. The CDR3 region is CASSPEQGHTEAFF. In nucleotides, the CDR3 is TGTGCCAGCTCACCTGAACAGGGTCACACTGAAGCTTTCTTT. The whole variable domain, filled in from reference TRBV18 and TRBJ1-1, reads NAGVMQNPRHLVRRRGQEARLRCSPMKGHSHVYWYRQLPEEGLKFMVYLQKENIIDESGMPKERFSAEFPKEGPSILRIQQVVRGDSAAYFCASSPEQGHTEAFFGQGTRLTVV.

The chain is built from TRBV2 and TRBJ2-5; 10 bases line up with TRBD2. Germline CDR1 is SNHLY and CDR2 is FYNNEI. V shed 6 bases, J shed 1 base, and the junction held 14 bases outside the gene matches. This CDR3 contains 18 residues. CDR3 region: CASRETKGLAATQETQYF. The CDR3 DNA follows: TGTGCCAGCAGGGAGACTAAAGGACTAGCGGCAACCCAAGAGACCCAGTACTTC.

In its sample, this clone was seen a few times. This chain links TRBV5-1 with TRBJ2-3, with TRBD2 identical over 10 bases. The CDR3 contains 16 residues. J gave up 6 bases and V 7 bases, and 14 bases lay outside the gene matches. Looked up from germline, CDR1 is SGHRS and CDR2 is YFSETQ. Here the CDR3 DNA reads TGCGCCAGCGGATCTGGGGCTAGCGGGAGTAGGGATACGCAGTATTTT. Translated, it gives CASGSGASGSRDTQYF.

The gene calls are TRBV5-5 and TRBJ1-5; 8 nucleotides agree with TRBD1. Trimming cost V 4 bases and J 1 base; bases outside gene matches: 7. There are 16 residues in the CDR3. The germline CDR1 and CDR2 sequences are SGHKS and YYEKEE (reference sequence). In nucleotides, the CDR3 is TGTGCCAGCAGCATAACCGGACAGGGAAGCAATCAGCCCCAGCATTTT. As protein: CASSITGQGSNQPQHF. The full variable domain, rest sourced from reference TRBV5-5 and TRBJ1-5, is DAGVTQSPTHLIKTRGQQVTLRCSPISGHKSVSWYQQVLGQGPQFIFQYYEKEERGRGNFPDRFSARQFPNYSSELNVNALLLGDSALYLCASSITGQGSNQPQHFGDGTRLSIL.

The chain uses TRBV11-2 and TRBJ2-7, with 15 bases lining up with TRBD2. Germline V CDR1 and CDR2: SGHAT, FQNNGV. J gave up 4 bases and V 5 bases, and 3 bases lay outside the gene matches. CDR3 size: 15 residues. CDR3 DNA: TGTGCCAGCAGCAGGACTAGCGGGGGGGCGTACGAGCAGTACTTC. Translation: CASSRTSGGAYEQYF. Full variable domain (missing parts from reference TRBV11-2 and TRBJ2-7): EAGVAQSPRYKIIEKRQSVAFWCNPISGHATLYWYQQILGQGPKLLIQFQNNGVVDDSQLPKDRFSAERLKGVDSTLKIQPAKLEDSAVYLCASSRTSGGAYEQYFGPGTRLTVT.

This chain joins TRBV5-1 and TRBJ1-1; TRBD1 matches at 11 bases. The CDR3 covers 16 residues. Germline-derived CDR1 and CDR2 are SGHRS and YFSETQ. J gave up 7 bases and V 3 bases, and 11 bases lay outside the gene matches. This CDR3 is CASSSQGQGALGEAFF. The CDR3 DNA is TGCGCCAGCAGCTCTCAAGGACAGGGGGCGTTGGGTGAAGCTTTCTTT.

The genes are TRBV13 and TRBJ2-1, with D possibly TRBD1 on 6 matching bases. Trimming stripped 5 bases from V and 0 bases from J, with 11 bases between. CDR1 PRHDT and CDR2 FYEKMQ come from the germline V gene (reference sequence). This CDR3 has 15 amino acids. Here the CDR3 DNA reads TGTGCCAGCAGCATAGACAGGAGCTCCTACAATGAGCAGTTCTTC. It translates to CASSIDRSSYNEQFF.

The V call is TRBV7-9, the J call TRBJ2-2, with 8 bases that match TRBD2. The germline V gene has CDR1 SEHNR and CDR2 FQNEAQ (reference sequence). The CDR3 sequence is 15 residues long. V gave up 6 bases and J gave up 8 bases; unmatched junction bases: 11. CDR3 bases: TGTGCCAGCAGTCCCGCCCGGACTAGCTGGGGGGAGCTGTTTTTT. Protein: CASSPARTSWGELFF.

The rearrangement joins TRBV2 to TRBJ1-5; D perhaps matches TRBD1 (5 bases). Trimming left V 11 bases short and J 5 bases short, with 19 bases between. The CDR3 spans 14 residues. Germline CDR1 and CDR2: SNHLY and FYNNEI. CDR3: CAGGEGQTYQPQHF. The CDR3 DNA reads TGTGCCGGGGGGGAGGGCCAGACCTATCAGCCCCAGCATTTT.

This clone was counted a few times. The rearrangement uses TRBV19 and TRBJ2-5; maybe TRBD2 (6 bases). The CDR3 has 16 amino acids. V lost 5 bases and J 2 bases, leaving 18 bases between the germline ends. CDR1 is LNHDA, CDR2 SQIVND, per germline (reference sequence). The CDR3 DNA follows: TGTGCCAGTAGTTTGGGACTTCGGGTAGGACAAGAGACCCAGTACTTC. Amino acid sequence: CASSLGLRVGQETQYF.

The rearrangement joins TRBV5-8 to TRBJ1-5; the D gene is possibly TRBD1 (6 bases). Germline V gene data show CDR1 as SGHTS and CDR2 as YDEGEE. The V end was cut by 0 bases, the J end by 6 bases, with 7 bases between. The CDR3 spans 13 residues. The CDR3 nucleotides read TGTGCCAGCAGCTTGGTAGGGGGTCAGCCCCAGCATTTT. Its protein is CASSLVGGQPQHF.

In nucleotides, the CDR3 is TGTGCCAGTGGGGGAGGGGGTGTACGCTCTGGGGCCAACGTCCTGACTTTC. Translation gives CASGGGGVRSGANVLTF. The V and J genes are TRBV9 and TRBJ2-6; TRBD2 is a possible D gene (7 bases). The CDR3 extends over 17 amino acids. Germline-derived CDR1 and CDR2 are SGDLS and YYNGEE. Deletions cut 8 bases from V and 0 bases from J, with 18 bases between.

This chain connects TRBV6-5 to TRBJ2-1; 14 nucleotides line up with TRBD2. CDR1 MNHEY and CDR2 SVGAGI come from the germline V gene. Germline trimming cut 5 bases from V and 6 bases from J; bases unmatched to any gene: 3. The CDR3 loop spans 15 amino acids. The CDR3 region is CASSRGTSGSNEQFF. DNA for the CDR3: TGTGCCAGCAGTCGCGGGACTAGCGGGAGCAATGAGCAGTTCTTC.

This rearrangement joins TRBV10-3 to TRBJ2-1, with D possibly being TRBD2 (6 bases). This CDR3 spans 12 amino acids. V gave up 3 bases and J gave up 10 bases, with 10 bases separating them. Germline lookup yields CDR1 ENHRY and CDR2 SYGVKD. The CDR3 DNA sequence: TGTGCCATCAGTGACGGGGGTCGGGAGCAGTTCTTC. Its protein is CAISDGGREQFF.

This clone has just one count. The chain is built from TRBV5-4 and TRBJ1-1; 8 bases map to TRBD1. Germline V gives CDR1 SGHNT, CDR2 YYREEE (reference sequence). V was clipped by 1 base and J by 0 bases; unmatched bases: 8. The CDR3 contains 17 residues. In DNA form, the CDR3 reads TGTGCCAGCAGCTTGCCCTGGCCAGGGGGCCTGAACACTGAAGCTTTCTTT. Residues: CASSLPWPGGLNTEAFF.

The rearrangement uses TRBV28 and TRBJ2-7, with TRBD1 as a possible D gene (6 bases). Germline V gene lookup returns CDR1 MDHEN and CDR2 SYDVKM. This CDR3 comprises 14 residues. Trimming shortened V by 6 bases and J by 0 bases, and 12 bases separated the two germline ends. CDR3 in DNA: TGTGCCAGCAGCCTCAGGGGTTACTCCTACGAGCAGTACTTC. It is translated as CASSLRGYSYEQYF.